The 32 T cell receptor beta chains presented below share a single source sample, sequenced in a study of blood T cell repertoires in COVID-19. Generated by immunoSEQ multiplex PCR, the TCRdb table keeps only in-frame clones and is missing some. The data hold 73,000 or so clones, with around 83% observed a single time. Sample: peripheral blood. Every receptor here comes from a woman aged 60-75 years with acute or convalescent COVID-19.

The chain joins TRBV18 to TRBJ2-3; a weak D match, TRBD2 (6 bases). With 4 bases removed from V and 2 bases from J, the gap between germline ends came to 16 bases. Germline V CDR1 and CDR2: KGHSH, LQKENI. The CDR3 extends over 16 amino acids. The CDR3 loop is CASSLSGTSYTDTQYF. The CDR3 DNA is TGTGCCAGCTCACTTTCCGGGACTTCATACACAGATACGCAGTATTTT.

This clone was observed a single time. The chain employs TRBV24-1 and TRBJ1-2, with D unclear. CDR1 is KGHDR, CDR2 SFDVKD, per germline. The CDR3 extends over 12 amino acids. Trimming took 4 bases from V and 7 from J, leaving 9 bases between them. The CDR3 is CATSDLRGGYTF. The DNA of the CDR3 is TGTGCCACCAGTGACCTCCGGGGTGGCTACACCTTC.

The chain employs TRBV24-1 and TRBJ2-3, with 9 bases lining up with TRBD1. After removal of 4 bases from V and 4 bases from J, the junction contained 11 bases not matched to a gene. The CDR3 length is 17 residues. CDR1 is KGHDR and CDR2 is SFDVKD in the germline V gene. CDR3 amino acids: CATSDPSGTGRADTQYF. CDR3 coding DNA: TGTGCCACCAGTGACCCCTCCGGGACAGGGAGAGCAGATACGCAGTATTTT.

The gene calls are TRBV5-8 and TRBJ1-2; 8 nucleotides match TRBD1. Germline V CDR1 and CDR2: SGHTS, YDEGEE. J lost 3 bases, V lost 5 bases, and 6 bases had no gene match. The CDR3 runs 14 residues. DNA of the CDR3: TGTGCCAGCAGACCAGGGGGCTTTCACTATGGCTACACCTTC. Its translation: CASRPGGFHYGYTF.

Comment on this clone: At one end the junction does not follow the germline gene, possibly because of a read error. This chain joins TRBV7-2 and TRBJ1-1; D not resolved. Germline-derived CDR1 and CDR2 are SGHTA and FQGNSA. The CDR3 extends over 13 amino acids. CDR3 residues: CASRRELNTEAFF. CDR3 DNA sequence: TGTGCGAGCAGGCGGGAACTGAACACTGAAGCTTTCTTT.

Only a few counts were recorded for this clone. J is TRBJ2-3 and V is TRBV5-1, with D tentatively TRBD2 (5 bases). Trimming removed 0 bases from V and 4 bases from J, with 12 bases in between. The CDR3 is made up of 15 amino acids. CDR1 is SGHRS, CDR2 YFSETQ, per germline. CDR3 sequence reads: CASSLGHPGADTQYF. DNA of the CDR3: TGCGCCAGCAGCTTGGGACATCCCGGGGCAGATACGCAGTATTTT. The full variable domain, completed using reference TRBV5-1 and TRBJ2-3, is KAGVTQTPRYLIKTRGQQVTLSCSPISGHRSVSWYQQTPGQGLQFLFEYFSETQRNKGNFPGRFSGRQFSNSRSEMNVSTLELGDSALYLCASSLGHPGADTQYFGPGTRLTVL.

The CDR3 region is CASIDGHRDLVNEAFF. The CDR3 nucleotides are TGTGCCAGCATTGACGGTCACAGGGACCTAGTAAATGAAGCTTTCTTT. The chain recombines TRBV6-1 with TRBJ1-1; the D gene is possibly TRBD1 (6 bases). This CDR3 spans 16 amino acids. Trimming removed 7 bases at V and 7 bases at J, with 25 bases between. CDR1 MNHNS and CDR2 SASEGT come from the germline V gene.

By share, this clone counts as medium-sized. The chain links TRBV10-3 to TRBJ1-1; D is unresolved. The ends were cut back, 0 bases at V and 0 bases at J, with 11 bases in the middle. Germline V lookup: CDR1 ENHRY, CDR2 SYGVKD. This CDR3 spans 16 amino acids. The CDR3 spells CAISESAGVMNTEAFF. CDR3 coding DNA: TGTGCCATCAGTGAGTCCGCAGGCGTCATGAACACTGAAGCTTTCTTT.

This clone was observed a single time. The chain joins TRBV5-4 to TRBJ2-3; D might be TRBD1 (6 bases). Germline V CDR1 and CDR2: SGHNT, YYREEE (reference sequence). This CDR3 is 15 amino acids long. V was pared by 4 bases and J by 3 bases, with 15 bases between. Written as DNA, the CDR3 is TGTGCCAGCAGCGCGAGGACAGACAAAACAGATACGCAGTATTTT. It yields the protein CASSARTDKTDTQYF.

The chain couples TRBV2 to TRBJ2-7; TRBD2 aligns across 8 bases. CDR1 and CDR2 (germline): SNHLY, FYNNEI. This CDR3 is built from 12 residues. With V trimmed by 7 bases and J by 4 bases, 3 bases remained unmatched. The CDR3 DNA is TGTGCCAGCACTAGCGGGTCGTACGAGCAGTACTTC. Its translation: CASTSGSYEQYF.

The chain links TRBV9 to TRBJ1-2; no clear D gene. Trimming removed 0 bases from V and 2 bases from J, with 11 bases in between. The CDR3 extends over 15 amino acids. Germline V gives CDR1 SGDLS, CDR2 YYNGEE. CDR3: CASSVGSDTNYGYTF. The CDR3, as DNA: TGTGCCAGCAGCGTAGGATCCGACACGAACTATGGCTACACCTTC.

The V call is TRBV18, the J call TRBJ1-2; 8 bases map to TRBD1. This CDR3 contains 15 residues. The J segment lost 8 bases and the V segment lost 6 bases, leaving 14 bases of the junction unmatched. The germline V gene encodes CDR1 KGHSH and CDR2 LQKENI. The CDR3 bases are TGTGCCAGCTCTTCGATCCGGCAGGGGGCTGAGGGCTACACCTTC. It is translated as CASSSIRQGAEGYTF. The variable domain in full, completed from reference TRBV18 and TRBJ1-2, reads NAGVMQNPRHLVRRRGQEARLRCSPMKGHSHVYWYRQLPEEGLKFMVYLQKENIIDESGMPKERFSAEFPKEGPSILRIQQVVRGDSAAYFCASSSIRQGAEGYTFGSGTRLTVV.

This clone was seen a handful of times. The chain combines TRBV6-6 with TRBJ2-3; 8 bases fit TRBD1. V dropped 8 bases and J dropped 6; count of bases not matched to a gene: 7. This CDR3 is built from 13 residues. Germline CDR1 is MNHNY and CDR2 is SVGAGI (reference sequence). In DNA, the CDR3 is TGTGCCAGCGACAGGGGCATGACGGATACGCAGTATTTT. Translation gives CASDRGMTDTQYF.

J is TRBJ2-2 and V is TRBV14; D is unclear. The CDR3 runs 15 residues. V lost 6 bases, J lost 3 bases, and 14 bases lay in between. The germline CDR1 and CDR2 sequences are SGHDN and FVKESK. This CDR3 is CASRHPHDHTGELFF. The DNA for the CDR3 is TGTGCCAGCAGACACCCGCATGATCACACCGGGGAGCTGTTTTTT.

The chain couples TRBV5-8 to TRBJ2-6; D might be TRBD2 (5 bases). The CDR3 length is 15 residues. Germline CDR1 and CDR2: SGHTS and YDEGEE. Trimming cost V 0 bases and J 3 bases, with 7 bases left between them. The CDR3 spells CASSLVAGGANVLTF. CDR3 nucleotides: TGTGCCAGCAGCTTGGTGGCGGGTGGGGCCAACGTCCTGACTTTC.

This clone was seen a few times. The chain has TRBV6-5 and TRBJ1-5, with unresolved D. Per germline, CDR1 MNHEY and CDR2 SVGAGI. This CDR3 has 15 residues. The V and J ends lost 5 bases and 0 bases respectively, with 11 bases between them. The CDR3 loop reads CASSNPANSNQPQHF. The CDR3 nucleotides read TGTGCCAGCAGTAACCCAGCGAATAGCAATCAGCCCCAGCATTTT.

The chain joins TRBV18 to TRBJ1-2; 7 bases agree with TRBD1. V shed 3 bases and J 5 bases; nucleotides not matched to a gene: 6. Germline V gives CDR1 KGHSH, CDR2 LQKENI. The length of the CDR3 is 14 residues. The chain's CDR3 is CASSPGRDSYGYTF. In DNA, the CDR3 is TGTGCCAGCTCACCTGGAAGGGACAGTTATGGCTACACCTTC.

The chain combines TRBV12-5 with TRBJ2-2; D possibly corresponds to TRBD2 (5 bases). Germline V gene data show CDR1 as LGHNT and CDR2 as FRNRAP. The CDR3 is made up of 14 amino acids. Trimming cost V 7 bases and J 2 bases, with 11 bases left between them. CDR3 bases: TGTGCTAGTGCGTACGGAGGCAACACCGGGGAGCTGTTTTTT. Amino acid sequence: CASAYGGNTGELFF.

The V and J genes are TRBV18 and TRBJ2-5; TRBD1 agrees at 7 bases. CDR1 is KGHSH, CDR2 LQKENI, per germline. The length of the CDR3 is 13 residues. Trimming at V came to 6 bases and at J to 3 bases, leaving 4 bases not matched to a gene. The CDR3 protein is CASSGQREETQYF. Here the CDR3 DNA reads TGTGCCAGCTCGGGACAGAGGGAAGAGACCCAGTACTTC.

The sample holds a few counts of this clone. The V call is TRBV9, the J call TRBJ1-4; D gene unclear. CDR1 is SGDLS and CDR2 is YYNGEE in the germline V gene. Trimming stripped 2 bases from V and 8 bases from J, with 10 bases between. This CDR3 has 13 amino acids. The CDR3 DNA sequence: TGTGCCAGCAGCGTGGAGGGTCGGGAAAAACTGTTTTTT. Its translation is CASSVEGREKLFF.

The chain recombines TRBV30 with TRBJ2-7; 11 nucleotides agree with TRBD2. From germline, CDR1 is GTSNPN and CDR2 SVGIG (reference sequence). The CDR3 loop spans 14 amino acids. Losses at the gene ends were 5 bases for V and 2 bases for J; bases not matched to a gene: 5. CDR3 residues: CAWVAGGLTYEQYF. DNA of the CDR3: TGTGCCTGGGTAGCGGGGGGGCTGACCTACGAGCAGTACTTC.

This chain joins TRBV30 and TRBJ1-6; D is perhaps TRBD1 (5 bases). Germline-derived CDR1 and CDR2 are GTSNPN and SVGIG (reference sequence). The V and J ends lost 4 bases and 9 bases respectively, with 16 bases between them. The CDR3 runs 14 residues. CDR3 nucleotide sequence: TGTGCCTGGAACATTGGGGGGGATTTTTCACCCCTCCACTTT. Protein product: CAWNIGGDFSPLHF.

The rearrangement uses TRBV18 and TRBJ2-7; 9 bases agree with TRBD1. CDR1 is KGHSH and CDR2 is LQKENI in the germline V gene. The CDR3 consists of 14 residues. V dropped 5 bases and J dropped 6; count of bases not matched to a gene: 8. The CDR3 DNA reads TGTGCCAGCTCAGTGGGACAGGGATCAAGCGAGCAGTACTTC. Translating gives CASSVGQGSSEQYF.

The gene calls are TRBV19 and TRBJ1-1, with D possibly being TRBD1 (6 bases). V lost 7 bases and J 0 bases, leaving 15 bases between the germline ends. The CDR3 runs 15 residues. CDR1 LNHDA and CDR2 SQIVND come from the germline V gene (reference sequence). CDR3 in amino acids: CASKTPGTMNTEAFF. Written as DNA, the CDR3 is TGTGCCAGTAAAACTCCCGGGACAATGAACACTGAAGCTTTCTTT.

This rearrangement joins TRBV9 to TRBJ2-7; 7 bases are shared with TRBD1. CDR3 size: 15 residues. Trimming removed 3 bases from V and 0 bases from J; junction bases left unmatched: 6. From germline, CDR1 is SGDLS and CDR2 YYNGEE. The chain's CDR3 is CASSADRDSSYEQYF. As DNA, the CDR3 is TGTGCCAGCAGCGCCGACAGGGATTCCTCCTACGAGCAGTACTTC.

The chain recombines TRBV30 with TRBJ1-1; D not certain. The CDR3 contains 11 residues. Trimming took 3 bases from V and 7 from J, leaving 9 bases between them. CDR1 and CDR2 (germline): GTSNPN, SVGIG (reference sequence). CDR3 bases: TGTGCCTGGAGAGGGCGGGGTGAAGCTTTCTTT. Encoded protein: CAWRGRGEAFF.

The chain joins TRBV12-5 to TRBJ2-7, with 11 bases lining up with TRBD2. Looked up from germline, CDR1 is LGHNT and CDR2 is FRNRAP. This CDR3 has 17 amino acids. The V segment lost 0 bases and the J segment 7 bases; nucleotides outside the gene matches: 11. The DNA of the CDR3 is TGTGCTAGTGGTTTGGTAATACTAGCGGGGGTCCCTCGGGAGCAGTACTTC. Translation gives CASGLVILAGVPREQYF.

This sequence joins TRBV5-1 and TRBJ2-3, with D maybe TRBD2 (5 bases). V was cut by 1 base and J by 1 base, with 7 bases left in between. The CDR3 is 14 amino acids. The V gene's germline CDR1 is SGHRS and CDR2 YFSETQ. CDR3 in amino acids: CASSLFGGTDTQYF. CDR3 bases: TGCGCCAGCAGCTTGTTCGGGGGCACAGATACGCAGTATTTT.

This chain connects TRBV9 to TRBJ2-4; 8 nucleotides align to TRBD2. From germline, CDR1 is SGDLS and CDR2 YYNGEE. J was trimmed by 7 bases and V by 3 bases; bases with no gene match: 9. The CDR3 is 15 amino acids. As DNA, the CDR3 is TGTGCCAGCAGCGCTCCCGGGGGGGCCGCCAACATTCAGTACTTC. Its protein is CASSAPGGAANIQYF.

The rearrangement links TRBV15 to TRBJ1-2, with D maybe TRBD1 (5 bases). Germline values: CDR1 LNHNV, CDR2 YYDKDF (reference sequence). The ends were cut back, 3 bases at V and 2 bases at J, with 10 bases in the middle. The CDR3 sequence is 14 residues long. This CDR3 reads CATSRSGGNYGYTF. The CDR3, as DNA: TGTGCCACCAGCAGGTCCGGGGGGAACTATGGCTACACCTTC.

The genes are TRBV7-9 and TRBJ2-7; 9 nucleotides align to TRBD1. Germline CDR1 SEHNR, CDR2 FQNEAQ (reference sequence). V dropped 11 bases and J dropped 0; count of bases not matched to a gene: 5. The CDR3 runs 13 residues. CDR3 coding DNA: TGTGCCTCTGGACAGGGGAGCTCCTACGAGCAGTACTTC. This sequence encodes CASGQGSSYEQYF.

A remark on this clone: Other nucleotide sequences from this sample produce the same CDR3. V usage is TRBV30 and J usage is TRBJ2-1; the D gene is possibly TRBD2 (6 bases). The germline V gene has CDR1 GTSNPN and CDR2 SVGIG (reference sequence). This CDR3 has 13 amino acids. V lost 0 bases to trimming and J lost 10 bases, with 13 bases between them. CDR3: CAWSVWEEGEQFF. In DNA, the CDR3 is TGTGCCTGGAGTGTTTGGGAGGAAGGCGAGCAGTTCTTC.